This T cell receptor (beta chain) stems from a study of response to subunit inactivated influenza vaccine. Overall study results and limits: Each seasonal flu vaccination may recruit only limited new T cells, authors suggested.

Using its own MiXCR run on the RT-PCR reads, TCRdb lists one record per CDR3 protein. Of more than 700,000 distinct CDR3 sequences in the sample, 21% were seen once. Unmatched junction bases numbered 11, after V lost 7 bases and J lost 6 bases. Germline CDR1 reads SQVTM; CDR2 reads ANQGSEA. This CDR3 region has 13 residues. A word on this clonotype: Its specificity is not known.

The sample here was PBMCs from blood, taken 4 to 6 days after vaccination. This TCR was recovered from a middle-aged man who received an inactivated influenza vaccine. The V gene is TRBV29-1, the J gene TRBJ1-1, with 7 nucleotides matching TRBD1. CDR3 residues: CSALDRMMAEAFF. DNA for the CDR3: TGCAGCGCTTTGGACAGGATGATGGCTGAAGCTTTCTTT.